A single sample is the source of the 5 T cell receptor beta chains below, sequenced in a study of T cells in Graves' hyperthyroidism and ophthalmopathy. There were TCR beta CDR3 regions amplified from RNA transcripts. The TCR CDR3 first-round RT-PCR relied on the HTBI primer set. TCRdb re-called the multiplex PCR reads through MiXCR, storing one row per CDR3 protein. Altogether 450,000 to 650,000 distinct CDR3 sequences are present, 15% to 20% being singletons, with the ten largest covering 15% to 20%. Material: blood. These receptors originate from a woman younger than 35 with Graves' ophthalmopathy.

The sample holds a few counts of this clonotype. The chain joins TRBV20-1 to TRBJ2-7; a weak D match, TRBD1 (6 bases). The CDR3 runs 13 residues. V shed 5 bases and J shed 7 bases, with 18 bases lying between them. Germline CDR1 and CDR2: DFQATT and SNEGSKA (reference sequence). As DNA, the CDR3 is TGCAGTGCTCCTCGCAGGGGTCCGGGGGAGCAGTACTTC. Translated, it gives CSAPRRGPGEQYF.

There are many counts of this clonotype. The J gene is TRBJ2-1, the V gene TRBV4-3; no clear D. V lost 0 bases and J 5 bases, leaving 11 bases between the germline ends. CDR3 length equals 15 residues. Germline V gives CDR1 LGHNA, CDR2 YSLEER. CDR3 in amino acids: CASSQEGPSDNEQFF. The CDR3 nucleotides read TGCGCCAGCAGCCAAGAAGGGCCCAGTGACAATGAGCAGTTCTTC.

This clonotype was observed at least ten times. The chain has TRBV7-9 and TRBJ2-5; TRBD1 matches 10 bases. The CDR3 is 13 residues long. CDR1 is SEHNR and CDR2 is FQNEAQ in the germline V gene (reference sequence). The V and J ends lost 11 bases and 5 bases, in that order; junction bases with no gene match: 8. The CDR3 bases are TGTGCCTACGAGGACAGGGGGTTGGAGACCCAGTACTTC. Protein sequence: CAYEDRGLETQYF.

This chain connects TRBV30 to TRBJ2-2, with 10 nucleotides matching TRBD1. Germline assignment: CDR1 GTSNPN and CDR2 SVGIG (reference sequence). The J segment lost 2 bases and the V segment lost 7 bases, leaving 13 bases of the junction unmatched. The CDR3 has 17 amino acids. The CDR3 is CALDPLGQGVNTGELFF. In DNA form, the CDR3 reads TGTGCCTTGGACCCTTTAGGACAGGGGGTCAACACCGGGGAGCTGTTTTTT.

This clonotype was counted many times. This chain uses TRBV18 with TRBJ2-5; a weak D match, TRBD1 (6 bases). Per the germline V gene, CDR1 is KGHSH and CDR2 is LQKENI. V gave up 2 bases and J gave up 5 bases, with 9 bases separating them. This CDR3 has 13 residues. The CDR3 is CASSPVRGETQYF. As DNA, the CDR3 is TGTGCCAGCTCACCAGTTAGGGGGGAGACCCAGTACTTC.